Listed below are T cell receptor beta chains from one sample, sequenced in a study of OX40 agonist ivuxolimab in advanced cancers. Profiled with immunoSEQ multiplex PCR; TCRdb holds only in-frame clones, not every one. In the table there are 80,000 or so clones, 84% of which are singletons. The sample was CD4+ or CD8+ T cells sorted from blood, taken in a trial of the OX40 agonist ivuxolimab. These receptor sequences come from an adult with an advanced solid tumor such as melanoma, head and neck, liver or kidney cancer. Both conserved end residues are part of each CDR3. D genes are given only for firm matches. Rows may omit the clone size; those that give it use once, few, many or a size class.

D gene,clone size,J gene,V gene,CDR3 protein,CDR3 DNA
.,.,TRBJ1-4,TRBV5-4,CASSFGGPDEKLFF,TGTGCCAGCAGCTTCGGGGGGCCTGATGAAAAACTGTTTTTT
.,.,TRBJ1-3,TRBV7-2,CASTSQSDTIYF,TGTGCCAGCACCTCTCAATCGGACACCATATATTTT
.,.,TRBJ2-1,TRBV29-1,CSVLRDSSYNEQFF,TGCAGCGTGCTCCGGGACTCCTCCTACAATGAGCAGTTCTTC
.,.,TRBJ2-2,TRBV28,CASSLRGGTNTGELFF,TGTGCCAGCAGTTTAAGAGGGGGGACCAACACCGGGGAGCTGTTTTTT
.,.,TRBJ2-7,TRBV5-5,CASSLAGALGEQYF,TGTGCCAGCAGCTTGGCCGGGGCGTTAGGCGAGCAGTACTTC
.,.,TRBJ1-2,TRBV27,CASSLSYSLNYGYTF,TGTGCCAGCAGTTTATCGTACAGCTTGAACTATGGCTACACCTTC
TRBD1,.,TRBJ2-7,TRBV19,CASSMGGQGTYEQYF,TGTGCCAGTAGTATGGGGGGACAGGGGACCTACGAGCAGTACTTC
.,.,TRBJ2-7,TRBV10-3,CAIEGIHHEQYF,TGTGCCATCGAGGGCATCCATCACGAGCAGTACTTC
TRBD2,.,TRBJ2-1,TRBV5-1,CASSPIAGGYNEQFF,TGCGCCAGCAGCCCGATAGCGGGGGGGTATAATGAGCAGTTCTTC
TRBD2,.,TRBJ2-5,TRBV30,CAWSTLAGETQYF,TGTGCCTGGAGTACCCTAGCGGGAGAGACCCAGTACTTC
.,.,TRBJ2-1,TRBV5-4,CASSLDLPRANEQFF,TGTGCCAGCAGCTTGGATCTACCTCGGGCCAATGAGCAGTTCTTC
.,.,TRBJ1-2,TRBV18,CASSPTGRNYGYTF,TGTGCCAGCTCACCAACTGGCCGGAACTATGGCTACACCTTC
.,.,TRBJ2-7,TRBV7-8,CASSLAAGHLGTYEQYF,TGTGCCAGCAGCTTAGCGGCGGGACACCTCGGCACCTACGAGCAGTACTTC
TRBD1,.,TRBJ1-1,TRBV5-1,CASTSLGQGNTEAFF,TGCGCCAGCACCTCCTTGGGACAGGGAAACACTGAAGCTTTCTTT
.,.,TRBJ2-7,TRBV2,CASSQDPRGYEQYF,TGTGCCAGCAGTCAAGACCCGCGCGGGTACGAGCAGTACTTC
.,.,TRBJ1-1,TRBV10-3,CAIKEGRNTEAFF,TGTGCCATCAAAGAGGGACGGAACACTGAAGCTTTCTTT
.,.,TRBJ1-1,TRBV28,CASSLSGNTEAFF,TGTGCCAGCAGTTTAAGCGGGAACACTGAAGCTTTCTTT
.,.,TRBJ1-1,TRBV6-5,CASSYGWTENTEAFF,TGTGCCAGCAGTTACGGTTGGACAGAGAACACTGAAGCTTTCTTT
.,.,TRBJ1-5,TRBV28,CASGSRGYSNQPQHF,TGTGCCAGCGGGAGTAGGGGTTATAGCAATCAGCCCCAGCATTTT
TRBD1,.,TRBJ2-7,TRBV6-5,CASSSLTGRATYEQYF,TGTGCCAGCAGTTCCCTGACAGGGCGTGCGACCTACGAGCAGTACTTC
TRBD2,.,TRBJ2-5,TRBV7-9,CASSPSGGQETQYF,TGTGCCAGCAGCCCCAGCGGGGGGCAAGAGACCCAGTACTTC
.,.,TRBJ1-2,TRBV2,CASRNRDPGYTF,TGTGCCAGCAGAAACAGGGACCCTGGCTACACCTTC
.,.,TRBJ2-7,TRBV11-2,CASSLGLFYEQYF,TGTGCCAGCAGCTTAGGACTATTCTACGAGCAGTACTTC
.,.,TRBJ1-5,TRBV30,CAWSVGASNQPQHF,TGTGCCTGGAGTGTGGGGGCTAGCAATCAGCCCCAGCATTTT
.,.,TRBJ2-1,TRBV6-1,CASSEEPTNYNEQFF,TGTGCCAGCAGTGAAGAACCGACCAACTACAATGAGCAGTTCTTC
TRBD2,.,TRBJ2-1,TRBV5-1,CASSGTSGAYNEQFF,TGCGCCAGCAGCGGGACTAGCGGAGCCTACAATGAGCAGTTCTTC
.,.,TRBJ1-1,TRBV2,CASDYENTEAFF,TGTGCCAGTGATTACGAGAACACTGAAGCTTTCTTT
.,.,TRBJ2-1,TRBV29-1,CSVGQDSYNEQFF,TGCAGCGTTGGACAGGACTCCTACAATGAGCAGTTCTTC
TRBD1,once,TRBJ1-2,TRBV7-8,CASSSDRVGGYTF,TGTGCCAGCAGTTCAGACAGGGTGGGCGGCTACACCTTC
.,.,TRBJ1-1,TRBV19,CASSIAGVIPMNTEAFF,TGTGCCAGTAGTATCGCGGGGGTTATTCCGATGAACACTGAAGCTTTCTTT
TRBD1,.,TRBJ1-4,TRBV7-2,CASSTQGTTNEKLFF,TGTGCCAGCAGCACACAGGGGACAACTAATGAAAAACTGTTTTTT
TRBD1,.,TRBJ1-6,TRBV7-2,CASSLQAGGNSPLHF,TGTGCCAGCAGCCTCCAGGCAGGGGGCAATTCACCCCTCCACTTT
TRBD1,once,TRBJ1-5,TRBV5-4,CASSRGTGGDYSNQPQHF,TGTGCCAGCAGTAGAGGGACAGGGGGGGATTATAGCAATCAGCCCCAGCATTTT
TRBD2,.,TRBJ2-1,TRBV5-1,CASSLMFGLADNNEQFF,TGCGCCAGCAGCTTGATGTTTGGGCTAGCGGATAACAATGAGCAGTTCTTC
TRBD1,.,TRBJ2-1,TRBV2,CASSDLGQGEVFF,TGTGCCAGCAGTGATCTTGGACAGGGAGAGGTGTTCTTC
.,few,TRBJ1-2,TRBV2,CASSVGTQAF,TGTGCCAGCAGCGTGGGGACCCAGGCCTTC
.,.,TRBJ2-5,TRBV28,CASSLAGGGETQYF,TGTGCCAGCAGTTTAGCCGGGGGAGGCGAGACCCAGTACTTC